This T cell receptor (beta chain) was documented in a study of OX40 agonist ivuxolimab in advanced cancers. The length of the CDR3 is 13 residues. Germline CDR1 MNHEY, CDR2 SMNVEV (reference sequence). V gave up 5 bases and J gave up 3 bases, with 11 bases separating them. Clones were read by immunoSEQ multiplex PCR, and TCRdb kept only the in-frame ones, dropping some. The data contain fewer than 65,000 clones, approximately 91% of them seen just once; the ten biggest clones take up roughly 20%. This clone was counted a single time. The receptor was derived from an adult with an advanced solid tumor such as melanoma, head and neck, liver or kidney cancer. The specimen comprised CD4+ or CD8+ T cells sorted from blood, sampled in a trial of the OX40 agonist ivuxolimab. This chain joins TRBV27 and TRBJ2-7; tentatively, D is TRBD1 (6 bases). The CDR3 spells CASSPGQLYEQYF. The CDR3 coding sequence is TGTGCCAGCAGTCCTGGACAGCTCTACGAGCAGTACTTC.